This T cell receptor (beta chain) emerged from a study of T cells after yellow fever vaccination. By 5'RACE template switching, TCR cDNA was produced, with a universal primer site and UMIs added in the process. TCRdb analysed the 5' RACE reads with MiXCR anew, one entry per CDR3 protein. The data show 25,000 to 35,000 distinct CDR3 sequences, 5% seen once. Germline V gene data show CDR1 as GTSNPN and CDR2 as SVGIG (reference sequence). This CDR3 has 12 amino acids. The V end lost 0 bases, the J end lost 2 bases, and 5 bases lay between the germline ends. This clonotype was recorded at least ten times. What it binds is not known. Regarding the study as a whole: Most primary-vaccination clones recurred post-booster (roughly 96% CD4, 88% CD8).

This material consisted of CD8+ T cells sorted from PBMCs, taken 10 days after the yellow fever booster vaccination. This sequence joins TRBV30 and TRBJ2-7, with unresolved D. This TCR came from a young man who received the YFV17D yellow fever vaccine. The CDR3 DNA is TGTGCCTGGAGTGTCAGGACCTACGAGCAGTACTTC. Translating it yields CAWSVRTYEQYF.